This passage covers 6 T cell receptor beta chains from one sample sequenced in a study of identical twins. TCRdb re-derived calls from the 5' RACE reads in MiXCR, one entry per CDR3 protein. This table has hundreds of thousands of distinct CDR3 sequences, roughly 6% appearing once. The sequenced sample was naive T cells sorted from blood. Receptors were obtained from a man between 18 and 35 years old in good health.

The J gene is TRBJ2-5, the V gene TRBV6-1, with TRBD1 as a possible D gene (5 bases). Germline CDR1 MNHNS, CDR2 SASEGT. This CDR3 contains 15 residues. V lost 7 bases and J lost 6, with 21 bases in between. The CDR3 reads CASTTRPIQVKTQYF. The CDR3 DNA reads TGTGCCAGCACAACCAGACCCATACAGGTGAAGACCCAGTACTTC.

The chain combines TRBV5-6 with TRBJ2-4; 7 positions match TRBD2. The CDR3 covers 14 residues. From germline, CDR1 is SGHDT and CDR2 YYEEEE. The J segment lost 9 bases and the V segment lost 2 bases, leaving 8 bases of the junction unmatched. CDR3 sequence: CASSFPTSLGIQYF. As DNA, the CDR3 is TGTGCCAGCAGCTTCCCGACTAGCCTGGGCATTCAGTACTTC.

A few counts support this clonotype. The genes are TRBV7-9 and TRBJ2-6; D unresolved. The CDR3 runs to 15 residues. Germline lookup yields CDR1 SEHNR and CDR2 FQNEAQ (reference sequence). Deletions cut 1 base from V and 3 bases from J, with 7 bases between. The CDR3 coding sequence is TGTGCCAGCAGCTTAGGGTTGGGTGGGGCCAACGTCCTGACTTTC. Amino acid sequence: CASSLGLGGANVLTF.

This clonotype was detected many times. This sequence joins TRBV12-3 or TRBV12-4 and TRBJ1-2, with 7 bases fitting TRBD1. The CDR3 is 15 amino acids. V gave up 0 bases and J gave up 4 bases; unmatched junction bases: 5. CDR3 protein: CASSLAQTGLYGYTF. CDR3 coding DNA: TGTGCCAGCAGTTTAGCCCAGACAGGGCTCTATGGCTACACCTTC.

This clonotype was found many times. The chain couples TRBV20-1 to TRBJ2-5; tentative D call: TRBD2 (6 bases). This CDR3 is built from 12 residues. V dropped 5 bases and J dropped 5 bases, with 12 bases sitting between them. Looked up from germline, CDR1 is DFQATT and CDR2 is SNEGSKA (reference sequence). The CDR3 loop is CSAFGTQETQYF. The CDR3 DNA is TGCAGTGCTTTCGGGACTCAGGAGACCCAGTACTTC.

This clonotype has a handful of counts. The rearrangement joins TRBV28 to TRBJ1-2, with no clear D. Trimming took off 2 bases at V and 4 bases at J, with 17 bases between the two ends. CDR1 is MDHEN and CDR2 is SYDVKM in the germline V gene. The CDR3 is 16 amino acids. The CDR3 DNA reads as TGTGCCAGCAGTTTAGGCCGGTCGGGTCACTCCTATGGCTACACCTTC. Its translation is CASSLGRSGHSYGYTF.